This record covers a single T cell receptor (beta chain). Its target is not known. Combining a sample-barcoded 5' primer with a J-beta primer mix, a second PCR ran for roughly 7 to 12 cycles. The study obtained at least 2.5 million CDR3-containing paired-end reads from every sample. MiXCR was run by TCRdb on the 5' RACE reads, yielding one entry per CDR3 protein. The table has 660,000 or so distinct CDR3 sequences, 45% to 65% seen once. This record belongs to a study of blood T cells in healthy people across ages. The study, taken as a whole, reports: The donors' CMV status was not determined, possibly confounding changes in expanded clonotypes.

This CDR3 region has 15 residues. Germline-derived CDR1 and CDR2 are KGHDR and SFDVKD. The sequenced material came from blood. The chain carries TRBV24-1 and TRBJ2-7; TRBD1 matches 7 bases. The end of the DNA fits TRBJ2-5 better, so the J call may be wrong. The TCR comes from a man between 60 and 70 years old in good health. The CDR3 sequence: CATSAATGVGETQYF. The DNA for the CDR3 is TGTGCCACCAGTGCTGCAACAGGGGTTGGGGAGACCCAGTACTTC.